This T cell receptor beta chain originates from a study of T-cell memory formation after mild COVID-19 (TCRdb year 2021). A note on the overall study: TCR sequence clusters from the two donors were found to be largely donor specific. T-cell clones expanding and contracting after mild COVID-19 in a couple of donors were tracked by longitudinal TCRalpha and TCRbeta repertoire sequencing. Two young, previously healthy adult volunteers, one female and one male, were included in the cohort.

Overall results and qualifications from the work: Balanced CD4/CD8 phenotypes were observed for clones contracting from day 15 to 85, whereas a bias towards CD4+ was observed for a second wave of clones expanding from day 15 to 37. SARS-CoV-2 specificity of the second-wave clones peaking on day 37 was not confirmed. Contracting CD4+ clones appeared mostly in the CM and EM memory subsets, whereas CD8+ clones were enriched in EMRA. The study covered only two mild cases, and larger cohorts including severe cases with pre-infection samples were considered necessary. Some responding clones were detected in pre-infection memory, suggesting pre-existing cross-reactive memory T cells joined the SARS-CoV-2 response.

Inclusive of the bounding cysteine and phenylalanine, the CDR3 is 15 residues long. Only the CDR3 portion is preserved as DNA: 45 bases, with reading frame beginning at the first base. Trimming takes 0 bases from V and 0 bases from J, and the germline ends sit 6 bases apart. Via the germline V gene (reference sequence), CDR1 is SEHNR and CDR2 FQNEAQ. Sequencing took place on an Illumina NovaSeq 6000. TCRalpha and TCRbeta cDNA libraries were built by 5'RACE with constant-segment primers, adding sample barcodes and unique molecular identifiers. RNA was extracted from every sample with Trizol reagent. Library amplification was performed in two PCR steps, and a second sample barcode and Illumina TruSeq adapters were introduced in the second step. Sequencing of the libraries was done on an Illumina NovaSeq, producing 2 x 150 bp paired-end reads. The study's own analysis went as follows. Demultiplexing of reads and collapsing into UMI-guided consensus sequences were performed with migec v1.2.7. Using mixcr v2.1.11, the UMI consensuses were aligned to TRA and TRB V and J templates and assembled into clonotypes. A clonotype was counted as expanded or contracted only if both edgeR and NoisET called the change significant, with noise models trained on biological replicates. For edgeR calls, the thresholds were a false discovery rate-adjusted p below 0.01 and a log2 fold-change of 1. PCA with hierarchical clustering of max-normalized trajectories of the 1000 most abundant clonotypes was used as exploratory dynamics analysis. Separately sequenced CD4+ and CD8+ repertoires were used to assign the CD4 or CD8 phenotype of responding clones. TCRdb reworked the public reads: Q25 trimming with fastp, MiXCR clone assembly, productive beta chains retained. Rows with a matching CDR3 protein are joined into one entry that keeps the most common DNA and genes. For this entry, the V and J calls and clone size follow TCRdb and not the study's own pipeline. A total of about 350,000 distinct CDR3 sequences appear in this sample, roughly an eighth of them only once. About a fifth of the sample is in the top ten clones.

Ficoll-Paque density gradient centrifugation was used to isolate PBMCs. Comments on this clonotype: No antigen is known for it. The sample holds no much larger clone one base away, and base qualities are not on file.

Sequenced material: PBMCs or a T cell subset sorted from them (not recorded which). The V and J segments used are TRBV7-9 and TRBJ1-3; the D gene remains uncertain. This sequence originates from a man aged 18 to 29 who had mild COVID-19 (a few samples of this study predate the infection). The sample titles of this study are shuffled in the database, so cell type and time point are left out; the donor was told from shared clones. The bases are TGTGCCAGCAGCTTAGCGGCCTACTCTGGAAACACCATATATTTT. Its protein is CASSLAAYSGNTIYF.